These T cell receptor beta chains were read from a single sample in a study of breast tumors, draining lymph nodes, adjacent tissues. A single record per CDR3 protein comes from TCRdb applying MiXCR to the multiplex PCR reads. The sample yields nearly 200,000 distinct CDR3 sequences, around a third seen once. Specimen: axillary lymph node tissue. These receptor sequences come from a female donor with breast cancer. Some clones in this sample may be carry-over from other donors' samples. CDR3s include the opening cysteine and the closing phenylalanine or tryptophan. D genes are given only for firm matches. The listing skips clone size in some rows; elsewhere it reads once, few, many or a size class.

TRBJ1-4 | NA | many | TRBV20-1 | CSAWGAVGEKLFF | TGCAGTGCCTGGGGGGCGGTTGGTGAAAAACTGTTTTTT
TRBJ2-5 | TRBD1 | many | TRBV11-3 | CASSPSGQGVETQYF | TGTGCCAGCAGCCCCTCCGGTCAGGGGGTTGAGACCCAGTACTTC
TRBJ2-3 | TRBD2 | many | TRBV2 | CASSEALTSGATDTQYF | TGTGCCAGCAGTGAAGCGCTTACTAGCGGGGCCACAGATACGCAGTATTTT
TRBJ2-1 | NA | many | TRBV2 | CATTGSADSYNEQFF | TGTGCCACCACGGGGAGCGCCGACTCCTACAATGAGCAGTTCTTC
TRBJ2-3 | NA | many | TRBV6-2/TRBV6-3 | CASSHPRSGTDTQYF | TGTGCCAGCAGCCACCCCAGGAGTGGCACAGATACGCAGTATTTT
TRBJ1-2 | NA | many | TRBV7-2 | CASSLGNLNYGYTF | TGTGCCAGCAGCTTAGGCAATCTTAACTATGGCTACACCTTC
TRBJ2-1 | NA | many | TRBV19 | CASSTVSGSYNEQFF | TGTGCCAGTAGTACCGTCTCCGGGTCTTACAATGAGCAGTTCTTC
TRBJ2-2 | NA | many | TRBV14 | CASRLYRIYTGELFF | TGTGCCAGCAGGCTGTACAGGATTTACACCGGGGAGCTGTTTTTT
TRBJ1-2 | NA | NA | TRBV5-1 | CASSPNTGGFGTYGHTF | TGCGCCAGCAGCCCGAACACCGGGGGATTCGGGACCTATGGCCACACCTTC
TRBJ2-2 | NA | many | TRBV12-3/TRBV12-4 | CASIGGANTGELFF | TGTGCCAGCATTGGGGGGGCTAACACCGGGGAGCTGTTTTTT
TRBJ2-5 | TRBD2 | many | TRBV20-1 | CSARGLAGVETQYF | TGCAGTGCTAGAGGACTAGCGGGGGTTGAGACCCAGTACTTC
TRBJ2-7 | TRBD2 | many | TRBV4-3 | CASSQEWAGEYYEQYF | TGCGCCAGCAGCCAAGAGTGGGCGGGAGAATACTACGAGCAGTACTTC
TRBJ2-1 | NA | NA | TRBV7-2 | CASSNQGWAYNEQFF | TGTGCCAGCAGCAACCAGGGCTGGGCCTACAATGAGCAGTTCTTC
TRBJ1-1 | NA | few | TRBV5-1 | CASSLYGDNTEAFF | TGCGCCAGCAGCTTGTACGGAGATAACACTGAAGCTTTCTTT
TRBJ1-5 | NA | NA | TRBV19 | CASSTFGGNSNQPQHF | TGTGCCAGTAGTACTTTCGGGGGGAATAGCAATCAGCCCCAGCATTTT
TRBJ2-7 | TRBD2 | many | TRBV5-1 | CASSSQRGIHEQYF | TGCGCCAGCAGCTCTCAGCGGGGAATTCACGAGCAGTACTTC
TRBJ2-7 | NA | many | TRBV6-1 | CASRPRDGRLEQYF | TGTGCCAGCAGGCCCCGGGACGGACGCCTGGAGCAGTACTTC